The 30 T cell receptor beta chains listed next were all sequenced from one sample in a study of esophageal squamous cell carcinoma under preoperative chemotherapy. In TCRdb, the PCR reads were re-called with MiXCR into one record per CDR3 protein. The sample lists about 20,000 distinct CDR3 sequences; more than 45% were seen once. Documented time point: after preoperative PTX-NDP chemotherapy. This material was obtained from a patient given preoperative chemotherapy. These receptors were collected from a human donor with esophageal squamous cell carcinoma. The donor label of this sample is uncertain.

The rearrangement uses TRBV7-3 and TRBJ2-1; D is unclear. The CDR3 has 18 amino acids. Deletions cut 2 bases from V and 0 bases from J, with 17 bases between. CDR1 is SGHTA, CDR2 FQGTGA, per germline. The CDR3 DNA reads TGTGCCAGCAGCTTATCCCCCATTAGCAGCAGCTCCTACAATGAGCAGTTCTTC. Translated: CASSLSPISSSSYNEQFF.

CDR3 sequence reads: CASSLIGGSPDNEQFF. CDR3 nucleotide sequence: TGTGCCAGCAGCCTGATCGGCGGGAGTCCCGACAATGAGCAGTTCTTC. The rearrangement links TRBV12-3 or TRBV12-4 to TRBJ2-1, with 7 bases lining up with TRBD2. The CDR3 covers 16 residues. The V segment lost 6 bases and the J segment 5 bases; nucleotides outside the gene matches: 13.

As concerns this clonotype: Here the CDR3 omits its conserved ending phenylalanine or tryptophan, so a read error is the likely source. As DNA, the CDR3 is TGTGCCAGCAGCTCTACAGGGTGGCAAGAGACCCAGTACTCG. Amino acid sequence: CASSSTGWQETQYS. This chain connects TRBV7-9 to TRBJ2-5, with D possibly being TRBD1 (6 bases). This CDR3 contains 14 residues. Deletions cut 4 bases from V and 2 bases from J, with 11 bases between. Looked up from germline, CDR1 is SEHNR and CDR2 is FQNEAQ (reference sequence).

The CDR3 region has the DNA TGTGCCAGCAGCATGTACTTCGGGACTAGCGGGGCAAATGAGCAGTTCTTC. It specifies CASSMYFGTSGANEQFF. The V call is TRBV5-6, the J call TRBJ2-1; 13 positions agree with TRBD2. The V segment lost 4 bases and the J segment 7 bases; nucleotides outside the gene matches: 11. Germline CDR1 reads SGHDT; CDR2 reads YYEEEE. The CDR3 totals 17 residues.

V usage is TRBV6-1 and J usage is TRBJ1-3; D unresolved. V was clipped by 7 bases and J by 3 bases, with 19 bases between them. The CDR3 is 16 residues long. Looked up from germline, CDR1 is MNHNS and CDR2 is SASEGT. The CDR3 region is CASTPGEGYGGNTIYF. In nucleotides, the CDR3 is TGTGCCAGCACCCCAGGAGAGGGATATGGTGGAAACACCATATATTTT.

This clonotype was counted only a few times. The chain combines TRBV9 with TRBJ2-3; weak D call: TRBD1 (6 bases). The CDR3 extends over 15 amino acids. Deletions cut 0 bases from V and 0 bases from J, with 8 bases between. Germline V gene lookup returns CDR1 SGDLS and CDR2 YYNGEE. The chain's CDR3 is CASSVVGQSTDTQYF. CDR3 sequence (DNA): TGTGCCAGCAGCGTAGTCGGACAGAGCACAGATACGCAGTATTTT.

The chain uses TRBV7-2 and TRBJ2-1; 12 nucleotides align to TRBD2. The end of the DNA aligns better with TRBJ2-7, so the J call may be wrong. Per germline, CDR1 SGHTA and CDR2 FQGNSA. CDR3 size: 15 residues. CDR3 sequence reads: CASSGTSGLRNEQYF. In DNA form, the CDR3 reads TGTGCCAGCAGCGGGACTAGCGGGTTGCGGAATGAGCAGTACTTC.

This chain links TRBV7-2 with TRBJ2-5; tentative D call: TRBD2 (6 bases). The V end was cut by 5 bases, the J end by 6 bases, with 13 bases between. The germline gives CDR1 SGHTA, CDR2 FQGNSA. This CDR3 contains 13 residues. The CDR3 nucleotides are TGTGCCAGCAGCCCAAGACTAGAAAAGACCCAGTACTTC. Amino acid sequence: CASSPRLEKTQYF.

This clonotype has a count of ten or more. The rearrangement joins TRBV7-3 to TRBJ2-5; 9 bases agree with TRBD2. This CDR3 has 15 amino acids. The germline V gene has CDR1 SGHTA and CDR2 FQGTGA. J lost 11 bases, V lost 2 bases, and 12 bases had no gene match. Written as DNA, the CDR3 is TGTGCCAGCAGCTTATTTAGCGGGAGTGGTAATGAGCAGTACTTC. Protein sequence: CASSLFSGSGNEQYF.

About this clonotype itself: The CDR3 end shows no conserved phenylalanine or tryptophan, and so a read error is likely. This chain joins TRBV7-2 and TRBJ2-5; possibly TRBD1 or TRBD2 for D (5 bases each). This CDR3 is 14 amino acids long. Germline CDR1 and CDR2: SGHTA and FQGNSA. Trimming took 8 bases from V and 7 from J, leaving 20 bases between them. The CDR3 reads CASGPAGDPATQYS. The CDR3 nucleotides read TGTGCCAGCGGCCCTGCCGGGGACCCAGCGACCCAGTACTCG.

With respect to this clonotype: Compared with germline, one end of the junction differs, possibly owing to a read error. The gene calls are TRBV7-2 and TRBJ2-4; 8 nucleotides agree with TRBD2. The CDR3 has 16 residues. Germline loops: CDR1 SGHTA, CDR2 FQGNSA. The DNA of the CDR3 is TGTGCCAGCAGCTTAGGAGTGTCAGCGGGAGCAAACGTTCAGTACTTC. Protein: CASSLGVSAGANVQYF. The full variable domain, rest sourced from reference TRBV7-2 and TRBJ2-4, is GAGVSQSPSNKVTEKGKDVELRCDPISGHTALYWYRQSLGQGLEFLIYFQGNSAPDKSGLPSDRFSAERTGGSVSTLTIQRTQQEDSAVYLCASSLGVSAGANVQYFGAGTRLSVL.

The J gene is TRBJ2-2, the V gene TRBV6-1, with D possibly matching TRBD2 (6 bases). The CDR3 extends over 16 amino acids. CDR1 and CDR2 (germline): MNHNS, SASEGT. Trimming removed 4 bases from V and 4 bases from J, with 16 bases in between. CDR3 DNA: TGTGCCAGCAGTGTTGGGTTGGGGGGTGTCACCGGGGAGCTGTTTTTT. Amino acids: CASSVGLGGVTGELFF.

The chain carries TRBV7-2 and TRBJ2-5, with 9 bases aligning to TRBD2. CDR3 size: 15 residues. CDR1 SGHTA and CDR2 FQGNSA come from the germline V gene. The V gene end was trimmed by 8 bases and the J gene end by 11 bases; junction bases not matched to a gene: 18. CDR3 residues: CASGSQGLAGQPQYF. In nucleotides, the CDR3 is TGTGCCAGCGGTTCTCAGGGGCTAGCGGGACAACCACAGTACTTC.

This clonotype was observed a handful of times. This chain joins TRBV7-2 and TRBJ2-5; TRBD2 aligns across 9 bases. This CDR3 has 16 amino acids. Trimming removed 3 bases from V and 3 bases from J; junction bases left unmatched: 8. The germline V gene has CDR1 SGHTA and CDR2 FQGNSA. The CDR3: CASSFQGPSGKETQYF. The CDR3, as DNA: TGTGCCAGCAGCTTTCAAGGTCCTAGCGGGAAAGAGACCCAGTACTTC.

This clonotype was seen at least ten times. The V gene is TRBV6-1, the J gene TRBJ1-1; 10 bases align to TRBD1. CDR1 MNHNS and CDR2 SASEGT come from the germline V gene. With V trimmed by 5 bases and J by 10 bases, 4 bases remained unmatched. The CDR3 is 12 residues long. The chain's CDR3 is CASSIGQGGAFF. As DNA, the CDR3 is TGTGCCAGCAGTATCGGACAGGGGGGAGCTTTCTTT.

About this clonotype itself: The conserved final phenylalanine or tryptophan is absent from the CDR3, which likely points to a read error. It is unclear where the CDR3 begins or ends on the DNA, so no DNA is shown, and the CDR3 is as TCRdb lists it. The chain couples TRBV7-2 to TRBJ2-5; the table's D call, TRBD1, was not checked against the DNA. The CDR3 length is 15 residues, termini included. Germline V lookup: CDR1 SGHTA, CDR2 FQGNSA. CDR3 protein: CASSPDSGASETRFS.

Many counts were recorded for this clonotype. The CDR3 loop reads CASSLAGAISYNEQFF. In DNA, the CDR3 is TGTGCCAGCAGCTTAGCTGGGGCCATCTCCTACAATGAGCAGTTCTTC. The chain is built from TRBV7-2 and TRBJ2-1; maybe TRBD1 (5 bases). The CDR3 contains 16 residues. The germline V and J ends were trimmed by 0 bases and 0 bases, with 9 bases remaining between them. The germline V gene encodes CDR1 SGHTA and CDR2 FQGNSA.

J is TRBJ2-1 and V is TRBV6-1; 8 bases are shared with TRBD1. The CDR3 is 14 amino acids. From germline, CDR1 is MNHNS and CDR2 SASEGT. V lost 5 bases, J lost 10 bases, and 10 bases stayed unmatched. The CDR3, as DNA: TGTGCCAGCAGTCAGCGACAGGGGTCCTACGAGCAGTTCTTC. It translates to CASSQRQGSYEQFF.

CDR3 residues: CASSFGYYGTPNTGEQYF. The CDR3 bases are TGTGCCAGCAGTTTCGGTTATTACGGGACACCGAACACCGGGGAGCAGTATTTT. The chain combines TRBV27 with TRBJ2-2, with D perhaps matching TRBD1 (6 bases). The end of the DNA fits TRBJ2-3 better, so the J call may be wrong. This CDR3 spans 18 amino acids. CDR1 is MNHEY and CDR2 is SMNVEV in the germline V gene (reference sequence).

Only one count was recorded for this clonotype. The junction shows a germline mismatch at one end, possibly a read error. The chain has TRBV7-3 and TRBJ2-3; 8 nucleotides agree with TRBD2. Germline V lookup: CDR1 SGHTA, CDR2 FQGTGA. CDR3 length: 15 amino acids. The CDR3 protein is CASSLSLAGTDAQYF. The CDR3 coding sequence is TGTGCCAGCAGCTTAAGTCTAGCGGGCACAGATGCGCAGTATTTT.

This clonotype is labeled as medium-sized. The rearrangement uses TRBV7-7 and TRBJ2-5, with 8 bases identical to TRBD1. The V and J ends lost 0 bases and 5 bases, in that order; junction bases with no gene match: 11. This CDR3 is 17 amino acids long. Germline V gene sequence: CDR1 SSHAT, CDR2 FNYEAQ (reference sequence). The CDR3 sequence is CASSLAHGQGSFETQYF. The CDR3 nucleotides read TGTGCCAGCAGCTTAGCGCATGGACAGGGCTCGTTCGAGACCCAGTACTTC. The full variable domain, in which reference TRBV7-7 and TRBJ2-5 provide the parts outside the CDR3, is GAGVSQSPRYKVTKRGQDVTLRCDPISSHATLYWYQQALGQGPEFLTYFNYEAQPDKSGLPSDRFSAERPEGSISTLTIQRTEQRDSAMYRCASSLAHGQGSFETQYFGPGTRLLVL.

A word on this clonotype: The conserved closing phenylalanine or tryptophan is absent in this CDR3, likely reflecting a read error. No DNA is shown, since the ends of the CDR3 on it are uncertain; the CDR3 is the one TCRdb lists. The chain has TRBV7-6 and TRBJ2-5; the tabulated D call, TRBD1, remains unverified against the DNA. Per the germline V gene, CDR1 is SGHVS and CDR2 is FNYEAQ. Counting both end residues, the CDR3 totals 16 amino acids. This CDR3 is CASSLGSDRGGASRYS.

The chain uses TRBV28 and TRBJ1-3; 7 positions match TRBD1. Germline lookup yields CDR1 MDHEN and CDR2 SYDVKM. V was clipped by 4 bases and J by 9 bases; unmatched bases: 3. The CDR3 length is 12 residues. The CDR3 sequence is CASSSQGGTIYF. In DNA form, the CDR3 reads TGTGCCAGCAGTTCGCAGGGGGGCACCATATATTTT. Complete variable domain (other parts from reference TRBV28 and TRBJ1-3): DVKVTQSSRYLVKRTGEKVFLECVQDMDHENMFWYRQDPGLGLRLIYFSYDVKMKEKGDIPEGYSVSREKKERFSLILESASTNQTSMYLCASSSQGGTIYFGEGSWLTVV.

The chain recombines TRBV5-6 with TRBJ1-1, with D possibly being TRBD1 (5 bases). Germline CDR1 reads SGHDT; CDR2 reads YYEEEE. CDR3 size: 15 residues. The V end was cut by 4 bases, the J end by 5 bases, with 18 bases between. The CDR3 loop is CASSEWTQWGTEAFF. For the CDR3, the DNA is TGTGCCAGCAGCGAATGGACACAGTGGGGGACTGAAGCTTTCTTT.

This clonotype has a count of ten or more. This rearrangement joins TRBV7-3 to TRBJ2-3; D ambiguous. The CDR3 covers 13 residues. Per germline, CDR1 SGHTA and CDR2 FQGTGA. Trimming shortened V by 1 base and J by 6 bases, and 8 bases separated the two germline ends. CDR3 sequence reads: CASSLSSYDTQYF. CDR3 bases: TGTGCCAGCAGCTTAAGTAGCTACGATACGCAGTATTTT.

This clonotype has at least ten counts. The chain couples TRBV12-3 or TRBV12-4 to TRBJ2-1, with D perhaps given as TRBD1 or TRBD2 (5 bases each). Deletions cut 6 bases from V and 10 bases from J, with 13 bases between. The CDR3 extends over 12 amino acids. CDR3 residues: CASSLSGREQFF. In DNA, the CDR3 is TGTGCCAGCAGCCTTTCGGGACGAGAGCAGTTCTTC.

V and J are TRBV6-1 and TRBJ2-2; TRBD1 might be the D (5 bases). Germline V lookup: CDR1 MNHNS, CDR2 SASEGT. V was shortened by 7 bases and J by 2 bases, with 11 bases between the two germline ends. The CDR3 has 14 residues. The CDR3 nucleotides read TGTGCCAGCACCGAAGACAGCAACACCGGGGAGCTGTTTTTT. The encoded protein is CASTEDSNTGELFF.

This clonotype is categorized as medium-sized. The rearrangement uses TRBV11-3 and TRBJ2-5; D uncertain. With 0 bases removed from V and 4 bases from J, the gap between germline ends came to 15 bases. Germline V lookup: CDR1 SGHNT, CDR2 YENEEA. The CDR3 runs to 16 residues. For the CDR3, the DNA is TGTGCCAGCAGCTTAGAGTTCGGTTTGAGGATAGAGACCCAGTACTTC. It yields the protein CASSLEFGLRIETQYF.

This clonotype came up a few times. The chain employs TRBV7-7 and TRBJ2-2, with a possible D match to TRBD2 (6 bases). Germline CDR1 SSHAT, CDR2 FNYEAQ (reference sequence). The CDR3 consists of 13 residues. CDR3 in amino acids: CASSGSGTGELFF. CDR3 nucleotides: TGTGCTAGCTCCGGTAGCGGAACCGGGGAGCTGTTTTTT.

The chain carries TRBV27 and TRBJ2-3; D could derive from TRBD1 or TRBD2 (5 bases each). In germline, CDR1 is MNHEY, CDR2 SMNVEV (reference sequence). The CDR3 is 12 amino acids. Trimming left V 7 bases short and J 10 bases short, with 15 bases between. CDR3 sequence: CASNQVPGPQYF. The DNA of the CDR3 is TGTGCCAGCAATCAAGTCCCGGGGCCGCAGTATTTT.